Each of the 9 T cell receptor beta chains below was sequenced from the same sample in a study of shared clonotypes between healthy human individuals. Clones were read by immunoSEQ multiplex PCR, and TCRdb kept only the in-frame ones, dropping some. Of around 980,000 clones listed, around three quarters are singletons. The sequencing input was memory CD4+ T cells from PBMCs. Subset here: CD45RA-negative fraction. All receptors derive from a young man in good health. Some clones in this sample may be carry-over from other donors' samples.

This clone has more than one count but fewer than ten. The CDR3 sequence is CASRVGMNTEAFF. In nucleotides, the CDR3 is TGTGCCAGCAGGGTAGGGATGAACACTGAAGCTTTCTTT. The V and J genes are TRBV6-5 and TRBJ1-1; D not certain. In germline, CDR1 is MNHEY, CDR2 SVGAGI. With 6 bases removed from V and 0 bases from J, the gap between germline ends came to 8 bases. CDR3 size: 13 residues.

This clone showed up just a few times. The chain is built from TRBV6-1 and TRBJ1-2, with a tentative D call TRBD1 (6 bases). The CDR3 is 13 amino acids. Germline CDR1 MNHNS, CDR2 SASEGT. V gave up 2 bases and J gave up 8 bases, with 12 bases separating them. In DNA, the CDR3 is TGTGCCAGCAGTGAAAGGCAGGGGTTCGGCTACACCTTC. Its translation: CASSERQGFGYTF.

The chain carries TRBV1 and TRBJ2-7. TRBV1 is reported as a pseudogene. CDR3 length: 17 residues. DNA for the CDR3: TGCACCAGCAGCCGGGACGGAGGTTTAATGGGTCTCTACGAGCAGTACTTC. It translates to CTSSRDGGLMGLYEQYF.

The CDR3 sequence: CASTRAAETQYF. The CDR3 nucleotides read TGTGCCAGCACGCGGGCCGCAGAGACCCAGTACTTC. V is TRBV7-2 and J is TRBJ2-5, with D tentatively TRBD2 (5 bases). CDR1 and CDR2 (germline): SGHTA, FQGNSA. Trimming took off 7 bases at V and 4 bases at J, with 10 bases between the two ends. CDR3 length equals 12 residues.

CDR3 protein: CASSLGTSGRDEQYF. In DNA, the CDR3 is TGTGCCAGCAGCCTCGGGACTAGCGGGAGGGACGAGCAGTACTTC. This rearrangement joins TRBV9 to TRBJ2-7, with 16 nucleotides matching TRBD2. This CDR3 region has 15 residues. V trimming: 4 bases; J trimming: 5 bases; junction bases outside the gene matches: 3. The V gene's germline CDR1 is SGDLS and CDR2 YYNGEE. Full variable domain (missing parts from reference TRBV9 and TRBJ2-7): DSGVTQTPKHLITATGQRVTLRCSPRSGDLSVYWYQQSLDQGLQFLIQYYNGEERAKGNILERFSAQQFPDLHSELNLSSLELGDSALYFCASSLGTSGRDEQYFGPGTRLTVT.

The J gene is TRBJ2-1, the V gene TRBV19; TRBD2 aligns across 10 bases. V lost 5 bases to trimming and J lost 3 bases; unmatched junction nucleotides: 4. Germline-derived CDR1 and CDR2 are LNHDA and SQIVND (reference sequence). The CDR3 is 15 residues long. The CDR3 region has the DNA TGTGCCAGTAGTGGACGACTAGCGGGCTACAATGAGCAGTTCTTC. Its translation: CASSGRLAGYNEQFF. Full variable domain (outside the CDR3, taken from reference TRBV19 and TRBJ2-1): DGGITQSPKYLFRKEGQNVTLSCEQNLNHDAMYWYRQDPGQGLRLIYYSQIVNDFQKGDIAEGYSVSREKKESFPLTVTSAQKNPTAFYLCASSGRLAGYNEQFFGPGTRLTVL.

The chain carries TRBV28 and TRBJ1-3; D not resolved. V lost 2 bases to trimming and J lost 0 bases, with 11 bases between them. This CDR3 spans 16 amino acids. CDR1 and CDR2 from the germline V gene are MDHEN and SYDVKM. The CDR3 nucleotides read TGTGCCAGCAGTTTAAGCCCCTTGCGCTCTGGAAACACCATATATTTT. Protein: CASSLSPLRSGNTIYF.

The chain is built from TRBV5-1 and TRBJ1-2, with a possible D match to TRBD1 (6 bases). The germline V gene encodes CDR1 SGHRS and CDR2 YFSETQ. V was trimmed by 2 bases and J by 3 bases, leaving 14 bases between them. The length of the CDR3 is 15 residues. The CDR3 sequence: CASSLNRVRDYGYTF. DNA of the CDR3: TGCGCCAGCAGCTTAAACAGGGTCCGGGACTATGGCTACACCTTC.

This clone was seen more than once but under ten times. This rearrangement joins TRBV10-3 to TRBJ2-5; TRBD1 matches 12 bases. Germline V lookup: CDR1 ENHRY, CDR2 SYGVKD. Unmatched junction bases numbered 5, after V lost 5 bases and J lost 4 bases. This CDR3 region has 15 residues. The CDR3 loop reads CAISPGTGGLETQYF. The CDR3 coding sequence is TGTGCCATCAGTCCCGGGACAGGGGGCTTAGAGACCCAGTACTTC.